Below are 5 T cell receptor beta chains sequenced from a single sample in a study of cytomegalovirus exposure and HLA in healthy donors. Both 60 Vbeta primers and 13 Jbeta primers went into the PCR. Sequencing used immunoSEQ multiplex PCR; TCRdb keeps in-frame clones, though not all of them. The sample includes a few hundred thousand clones, around 80% of them seen just once. The sequenced material came from PBMCs. These TCRs come from a man aged 30-40 years in good health and CMV-seronegative.

J is TRBJ1-6 and V is TRBV19; 8 nucleotides match TRBD1. Germline trimming cut 4 bases from V and 7 bases from J; bases unmatched to any gene: 6. CDR3 length: 15 amino acids. Germline CDR1 reads LNHDA; CDR2 reads SQIVND (reference sequence). The CDR3 sequence is CASSRQGLENSPLHF. The CDR3 DNA sequence: TGTGCCAGTAGTAGACAGGGGTTAGAAAATTCACCCCTCCACTTT. Variable domain in full (rest from reference TRBV19 and TRBJ1-6): DGGITQSPKYLFRKEGQNVTLSCEQNLNHDAMYWYRQDPGQGLRLIYYSQIVNDFQKGDIAEGYSVSREKKESFPLTVTSAQKNPTAFYLCASSRQGLENSPLHFGNGTRLTVT.

The V call is TRBV18, the J call TRBJ2-1; 7 bases map to TRBD2. V gave up 5 bases and J gave up 8 bases; unmatched junction bases: 0. The V gene's germline CDR1 is KGHSH and CDR2 LQKENI. This CDR3 has 11 amino acids. CDR3 residues: CASSTSDEQFF. CDR3 sequence (DNA): TGTGCCAGCTCAACTAGCGATGAGCAGTTCTTC.

In this sample, this clone turned up a few times. The chain couples TRBV4-3 to TRBJ2-7; D perhaps matches TRBD1 (5 bases). V was clipped by 0 bases and J by 5 bases, with 11 bases between them. Looked up from germline, CDR1 is LGHNA and CDR2 is YSLEER. The CDR3 has 14 amino acids. The CDR3 DNA follows: TGCGCCAGCAGCCAAGACGCCAGGGTGCACGAGCAGTACTTC. Translation: CASSQDARVHEQYF.

The chain is built from TRBV25-1 and TRBJ2-5; perhaps TRBD1 as D (6 bases). Germline CDR1 is MGHDK and CDR2 is SYGVNS. The CDR3 is made up of 16 amino acids. Trimming left V 6 bases short and J 0 bases short, with 17 bases between. As DNA, the CDR3 is TGTGCCAGCAGATTGACTTTACAGGGCCACCAAGAGACCCAGTACTTC. Its translation is CASRLTLQGHQETQYF.

The chain is built from TRBV6-1 and TRBJ1-2; TRBD1 might be the D (5 bases). This CDR3 contains 15 residues. Trimming cost V 4 bases and J 4 bases, with 16 bases left between them. Germline V gene sequence: CDR1 MNHNS, CDR2 SASEGT. The CDR3 nucleotides are TGTGCCAGCAGTGGAGGACTAGACAGCCTCTATGGCTACACCTTC. Translation gives CASSGGLDSLYGYTF.